This T cell receptor beta chain was documented in a study of blood T cell repertoires in COVID-19. Overall study: Acute and convalescent COVID-19 samples came from the United States, Italy and Spain. Sources were T cells, B-cell-depleted T cells, or PBMCs; the material itself was cDNA or gDNA.

This CDR3 has 19 residues. With 1 base removed from V and 4 bases from J, the gap between germline ends came to 26 bases. Germline V lookup: CDR1 SGDLS, CDR2 YYNGEE. During active infection, Seattle patients enrolled and were then monitored through disease. Profiled with immunoSEQ multiplex PCR; TCRdb holds only in-frame clones, not every one. Of approximately 500,000 clones in the sample, roughly nine tenths are singletons; the top ten hold around 0.95%. The sample comprised peripheral blood. The origin of this receptor is a man aged 18 to 29 with COVID-19, enrolled during active disease. The genes are TRBV9 and TRBJ1-1; TRBD1 is a possible D gene (6 bases). The DNA of the CDR3 is TGTGCCAGCAGCGTACTATCCCGGGGGGGCCAGGGGTTCGGCACTGAAGCTTTCTTT. It codes for CASSVLSRGGQGFGTEAFF.